The 32 T cell receptor beta chains below come from one sample, sequenced in a study of shared clonotypes between healthy human individuals. Some clones are missing from TCRdb's copy, which holds only in-frame ones; the method was immunoSEQ multiplex PCR. The table shows some 2.4 million clones, with 80% to 95% occurring only once. Sequenced sample: naive CD4+ T cells from PBMCs. Subset: CD45RA+ positively selected. These receptors were taken from a man between 18 and 35 years old in good health. Some clones in this sample may be carry-over from other donors' samples.

This clone was detected only once. The chain employs TRBV11-2 and TRBJ2-7; 9 bases map to TRBD1. The CDR3 has 16 residues. Looked up from germline, CDR1 is SGHAT and CDR2 is FQNNGV. After removal of 5 bases from V and 9 bases from J, the junction contained 17 bases not matched to a gene. The CDR3 DNA is TGTGCCAGCAGCCCCCCGGGCGGGACAGGGTGGTCTCGGCAGTACTTC. Encoded protein: CASSPPGGTGWSRQYF.

CDR3 sequence (DNA): TGTGCCAGCAGCTTACAGGGGGTTAATGAAAAACTGTTTTTT. This encodes CASSLQGVNEKLFF. The chain uses TRBV27 and TRBJ1-4, with 8 bases lining up with TRBD1. Looked up from germline, CDR1 is MNHEY and CDR2 is SMNVEV (reference sequence). The ends lost 6 bases at V and 4 bases at J; junction bases unmatched: 4. The CDR3 sequence is 14 residues long.

V gene TRBV10-1 combines with J gene TRBJ2-5, with 10 bases that match TRBD2. V lost 5 bases, J lost 4 bases, and 10 bases stayed unmatched. Germline assignment: CDR1 WNHNN and CDR2 SYGVQD (reference sequence). There are 16 residues in the CDR3. The CDR3 reads CASSPGTSARGETQYF. The CDR3 DNA reads as TGCGCCAGCAGTCCCGGGACTAGCGCCAGAGGAGAGACCCAGTACTTC.

This chain links TRBV6-1 with TRBJ2-1; perhaps D is TRBD1 or TRBD2 (5 bases each). Germline V gives CDR1 MNHNS, CDR2 SASEGT. The CDR3 consists of 13 residues. V gave up 3 bases and J gave up 4 bases, with 7 bases separating them. The CDR3 loop reads CASSDEGYNEQFF. The CDR3 coding sequence is TGTGCCAGCAGTGACGAGGGGTACAATGAGCAGTTCTTC.

V is TRBV5-4 and J is TRBJ2-3; the D gene could be TRBD1 or TRBD2 (5 bases each). Trimming stripped 5 bases from V and 4 bases from J, with 17 bases between. Germline values: CDR1 SGHNT, CDR2 YYREEE (reference sequence). This CDR3 is 15 amino acids long. The CDR3 here is CASRPTLRGADTQYF. The DNA for the CDR3 is TGTGCCAGCAGACCAACGCTACGGGGCGCAGATACGCAGTATTTT.

This chain uses TRBV5-1 with TRBJ1-1; D possibly corresponds to TRBD1 (5 bases). V shed 3 bases and J shed 7 bases, with 10 bases lying between them. Looked up from germline, CDR1 is SGHRS and CDR2 is YFSETQ. This CDR3 is 12 amino acids long. The CDR3 nucleotides read TGCGCCAGCAGCTCCCGGGGGAATGAAGCTTTCTTT. Translating gives CASSSRGNEAFF.

V and J are TRBV7-3 and TRBJ2-3; D uncertain. V was shortened by 2 bases and J by 2 bases, with 11 bases between the two germline ends. CDR1 SGHTA and CDR2 FQGTGA come from the germline V gene. The CDR3 runs 15 residues. The CDR3 nucleotides are TGTGCCAGCAGCTTATTTGGCTCACACACAGATACGCAGTATTTT. It translates to CASSLFGSHTDTQYF.

V is TRBV27 and J is TRBJ2-1; D is possibly TRBD1 or TRBD2 (5 bases each). CDR1 and CDR2 (germline): MNHEY, SMNVEV (reference sequence). The CDR3 covers 15 residues. Trimming left V 2 bases short and J 2 bases short, with 10 bases between. In nucleotides, the CDR3 is TGTGCCAGCAGTTTAGGAGGACAAGCCTACAATGAGCAGTTCTTC. Translation: CASSLGGQAYNEQFF.

A note on this clone: Different DNA sequences within this sample yield the same CDR3. This chain connects TRBV7-3 to TRBJ2-1; perhaps TRBD1 as D (5 bases). The germline V gene encodes CDR1 SGHTA and CDR2 FQGTGA. CDR3 length: 12 residues. V was shortened by 1 base and J by 7 bases, with 5 bases between the two germline ends. CDR3 amino acids: CASSLNRNEQFF. CDR3 in DNA: TGTGCCAGCAGCTTAAACAGGAATGAGCAGTTCTTC.

A note on this clone: This CDR3 is also generated by other DNA sequences in the sample. The J gene is TRBJ2-3, the V gene TRBV4-2; unclear D gene. Germline V gives CDR1 LGHNA, CDR2 YNFKEQ. This CDR3 comprises 13 residues. Trimming pared 1 base from V and 3 bases from J, leaving 5 bases between. The DNA for the CDR3 is TGTGCCAGCAGCCAAGTCGGAACAGATACGCAGTATTTT. This gives the protein CASSQVGTDTQYF.

The V gene is TRBV28, the J gene TRBJ1-1; D gene ambiguous. The V and J ends lost 6 bases and 2 bases respectively, with 7 bases between them. The CDR3 consists of 12 residues. Germline CDR1 and CDR2: MDHEN and SYDVKM. The CDR3 DNA sequence: TGTGCCAGCAGCTATTTTAACACTGAAGCTTTCTTT. Translation gives CASSYFNTEAFF.

V is TRBV5-1 and J is TRBJ2-1, with D hard to call. The CDR3 loop spans 15 amino acids. Germline V gene data show CDR1 as SGHRS and CDR2 as YFSETQ. Deletions cut 4 bases from V and 0 bases from J, with 11 bases between. CDR3 sequence: CASSLRPSSYNEQFF. The CDR3 nucleotides read TGCGCCAGCAGCCTCCGCCCGAGCTCCTACAATGAGCAGTTCTTC.

The gene calls are TRBV7-3 and TRBJ2-3; 8 nucleotides match TRBD2. V lost 5 bases, J lost 0 bases, and 7 bases stayed unmatched. The CDR3 contains 16 residues. Germline CDR1 and CDR2: SGHTA and FQGTGA. CDR3 in DNA: TGTGCCAGCAGCCCATCAATAGCGGGGAGCACAGATACGCAGTATTTT. Translated: CASSPSIAGSTDTQYF.

The chain combines TRBV19 with TRBJ2-5; a possible D gene is TRBD2 (5 bases). Germline V gene sequence: CDR1 LNHDA, CDR2 SQIVND (reference sequence). This CDR3 contains 13 residues. V was cut by 6 bases and J by 5 bases, with 13 bases left in between. CDR3 coding DNA: TGTGCCAGTAGCAGAGCCCCGGGGGAGACCCAGTACTTC. Protein sequence: CASSRAPGETQYF.

The V gene is TRBV2, the J gene TRBJ2-5; D may be TRBD1 (6 bases). Germline V lookup: CDR1 SNHLY, CDR2 FYNNEI. V was clipped by 5 bases and J by 5 bases, with 15 bases between them. The CDR3 runs to 14 residues. CDR3 sequence: CASSNNRVAETQYF. The CDR3 DNA reads as TGTGCCAGCAGTAACAACAGGGTGGCGGAGACCCAGTACTTC. Variable domain in full (rest from reference TRBV2 and TRBJ2-5): EPEVTQTPSHQVTQMGQEVILRCVPISNHLYFYWYRQILGQKVEFLVSFYNNEISEKSEIFDDQFSVERPDGSNFTLKIRSTKLEDSAMYFCASSNNRVAETQYFGPGTRLLVL.

This CDR3 reads CASSLRGAAGETQYF. As DNA, the CDR3 is TGTGCCAGCAGCTTACGGGGGGCGGCTGGAGAGACCCAGTACTTC. The chain couples TRBV11-3 to TRBJ2-5, with D perhaps TRBD2 (7 bases). The CDR3 has 15 amino acids. Germline loops: CDR1 SGHNT, CDR2 YENEEA. V dropped 2 bases and J dropped 4 bases, with 14 bases sitting between them. Drawing the rest from reference TRBV11-3 and TRBJ2-5, the complete variable domain is EAGVVQSPRYKIIEKKQPVAFWCNPISGHNTLYWYLQNLGQGPELLIRYENEEAVDDSQLPKDRFSAERLKGVDSTLKIQPAELGDSAVYLCASSLRGAAGETQYFGPGTRLLVL.

This chain uses TRBV5-1 with TRBJ2-3; tentatively, D is TRBD1 (5 bases). Trimming removed 0 bases from V and 2 bases from J, with 10 bases in between. Germline loops: CDR1 SGHRS, CDR2 YFSETQ. The length of the CDR3 is 15 residues. CDR3 amino acids: CASSLVGAYTDTQYF. CDR3 sequence (DNA): TGCGCCAGCAGCTTGGTAGGGGCCTACACAGATACGCAGTATTTT. Based on the CDR3 plus reference TRBV5-1 and TRBJ2-3, the full variable domain is KAGVTQTPRYLIKTRGQQVTLSCSPISGHRSVSWYQQTPGQGLQFLFEYFSETQRNKGNFPGRFSGRQFSNSRSEMNVSTLELGDSALYLCASSLVGAYTDTQYFGPGTRLTVL.

This sequence joins TRBV18 and TRBJ1-3; TRBD1 aligns across 8 bases. Germline V gene sequence: CDR1 KGHSH, CDR2 LQKENI. Trimming cost V 3 bases and J 3 bases; bases outside gene matches: 7. This CDR3 is 16 amino acids long. For the CDR3, the DNA is TGTGCCAGCTCACCCGGCGTGACAGGGGTTGGAAACACCATATATTTT. This encodes CASSPGVTGVGNTIYF.

The rearrangement joins TRBV2 to TRBJ2-2; tentatively, D is TRBD1 or TRBD2 (7 bases each). CDR1 is SNHLY, CDR2 FYNNEI, per germline. Trimming pared 6 bases from V and 2 bases from J, leaving 16 bases between. The CDR3 covers 16 residues. The CDR3 coding sequence is TGTGCCAGCAGGCCAGGGGGAGGGACCAACACCGGGGAGCTGTTTTTT. Translating gives CASRPGGGTNTGELFF.

The chain joins TRBV7-3 to TRBJ2-1; weak D call: TRBD2 (6 bases). Germline V gene sequence: CDR1 SGHTA, CDR2 FQGTGA. V was cut by 3 bases and J by 4 bases, with 13 bases left in between. This CDR3 contains 15 residues. The DNA for the CDR3 is TGTGCCAGCAGCTTCAGGGACTGGGGATACAATGAGCAGTTCTTC. The encoded protein is CASSFRDWGYNEQFF.

The V and J genes are TRBV27 and TRBJ1-2; unclear D gene. CDR1 and CDR2 (germline): MNHEY, SMNVEV (reference sequence). The V end was cut by 6 bases, the J end by 6 bases, with 17 bases between. The CDR3 is 14 amino acids. CDR3 sequence (DNA): TGTGCCAGCAGCCGCCCGGACCGGTGGGATGGCTACACCTTC. Translated, it gives CASSRPDRWDGYTF.

This clone appeared a single time. V usage is TRBV18 and J usage is TRBJ1-2; 8 nucleotides line up with TRBD1. Trimming removed 2 bases from V and 7 bases from J; junction bases left unmatched: 6. Germline CDR1 and CDR2: KGHSH and LQKENI. This CDR3 spans 14 amino acids. Written as DNA, the CDR3 is TGTGCCAGCTCACCATCGGGACAGGACCGTGGCTACACCTTC. It translates to CASSPSGQDRGYTF.

The chain is built from TRBV5-1 and TRBJ2-1, with D possibly TRBD1 on 6 matching bases. V was pared by 0 bases and J by 10 bases, with 11 bases between. CDR3 length: 13 amino acids. Germline V gene sequence: CDR1 SGHRS, CDR2 YFSETQ. The CDR3: CASSLVGTQEQFF. The CDR3 nucleotides read TGCGCCAGCAGCTTGGTTGGGACACAGGAGCAGTTCTTC.

On this clone: Other DNA sequences in this specimen translate into the identical CDR3. V is TRBV19 and J is TRBJ1-2; D remains ambiguous. Germline assignment: CDR1 LNHDA and CDR2 SQIVND (reference sequence). The V gene lost 2 bases and the J gene lost 3 bases, with 10 bases spanning the gap. This CDR3 comprises 14 residues. CDR3 in amino acids: CASSIRDVDYGYTF. In DNA, the CDR3 is TGTGCCAGTAGTATACGAGACGTAGACTATGGCTACACCTTC.

This chain joins TRBV7-2 and TRBJ1-1; TRBD1 matches 8 bases. CDR3 length equals 19 residues. V gave up 5 bases and J gave up 0 bases; unmatched junction bases: 17. The germline CDR1 and CDR2 sequences are SGHTA and FQGNSA. CDR3 amino acids: CASSRQGTSLGLMNTEAFF. The CDR3, as DNA: TGTGCCAGCAGCCGACAGGGGACTAGTCTGGGGCTTATGAACACTGAAGCTTTCTTT. Together with reference TRBV7-2 and TRBJ1-1, the CDR3 gives the full variable domain: GAGVSQSPSNKVTEKGKDVELRCDPISGHTALYWYRQSLGQGLEFLIYFQGNSAPDKSGLPSDRFSAERTGGSVSTLTIQRTQQEDSAVYLCASSRQGTSLGLMNTEAFFGQGTRLTVV.

This sequence joins TRBV6-5 and TRBJ2-2, with 7 bases lining up with TRBD2. The length of the CDR3 is 14 residues. The germline V gene has CDR1 MNHEY and CDR2 SVGAGI. V shed 6 bases and J 3 bases; nucleotides not matched to a gene: 4. In DNA, the CDR3 is TGTGCCAGCAGCAACCTAGCGGACACCGGGGAGCTGTTTTTT. Translation: CASSNLADTGELFF.

The chain employs TRBV30 and TRBJ2-1, with D unclear. CDR1 GTSNPN and CDR2 SVGIG come from the germline V gene (reference sequence). V lost 2 bases and J lost 3, with 11 bases in between. There are 14 residues in the CDR3. CDR3 sequence reads: CAWSHSSLYNEQFF. In nucleotides, the CDR3 is TGTGCCTGGAGTCATTCGTCCCTCTACAATGAGCAGTTCTTC.

This clone was seen once. For the CDR3, the DNA is TGTGCCAGCAGCTCCTTGATCGGGGACCGACTAGCCAAAAACATTCAGTACTTC. This codes for CASSSLIGDRLAKNIQYF. This chain connects TRBV11-2 to TRBJ2-4, with D possibly called TRBD1 or TRBD2 (5 bases each). Germline CDR1 SGHAT, CDR2 FQNNGV. V was shortened by 4 bases and J by 0 bases, with 19 bases between the two germline ends. The CDR3 totals 18 residues.

V usage is TRBV5-1 and J usage is TRBJ2-3; 10 bases match TRBD2. The CDR3 runs to 16 residues. V lost 1 base to trimming and J lost 6 bases; unmatched junction nucleotides: 8. CDR1 is SGHRS, CDR2 YFSETQ, per germline. The CDR3 DNA reads as TGCGCCAGCAGCTTGAGCCCTAGCGGGAGTTCTGATACGCAGTATTTT. It codes for CASSLSPSGSSDTQYF.

The chain joins TRBV29-1 to TRBJ2-5; D remains ambiguous. Germline CDR1 SQVTM, CDR2 ANQGSEA. Between the trimmed V and J ends, which lost 3 bases and 1 base, there was a span of 12 bases. The CDR3 runs to 14 residues. The CDR3 region is CSVDARLGQETQYF. For the CDR3, the DNA is TGCAGCGTTGACGCGCGGTTAGGCCAAGAGACCCAGTACTTC.

The chain joins TRBV28 to TRBJ2-5; no definite D call. CDR3 length: 14 residues. CDR1 is MDHEN, CDR2 SYDVKM, per germline. Trimming stripped 3 bases from V and 5 bases from J, with 13 bases between. CDR3 nucleotides: TGTGCCAGCAGTTTGACATTTCTGGGGGAGACCCAGTACTTC. It specifies CASSLTFLGETQYF. The variable domain in full, with the rest retrieved from reference TRBV28 and TRBJ2-5, is DVKVTQSSRYLVKRTGEKVFLECVQDMDHENMFWYRQDPGLGLRLIYFSYDVKMKEKGDIPEGYSVSREKKERFSLILESASTNQTSMYLCASSLTFLGETQYFGPGTRLLVL.

The J gene is TRBJ1-5, the V gene TRBV2, with D unresolved. Trimming took 1 base from V and 1 from J, leaving 11 bases between them. The CDR3 loop spans 16 amino acids. Germline lookup yields CDR1 SNHLY and CDR2 FYNNEI. DNA for the CDR3: TGTGCCAGCAGTGAAGGGCAGTTTGGGAGCAATCAGCCCCAGCATTTT. Amino acids: CASSEGQFGSNQPQHF.